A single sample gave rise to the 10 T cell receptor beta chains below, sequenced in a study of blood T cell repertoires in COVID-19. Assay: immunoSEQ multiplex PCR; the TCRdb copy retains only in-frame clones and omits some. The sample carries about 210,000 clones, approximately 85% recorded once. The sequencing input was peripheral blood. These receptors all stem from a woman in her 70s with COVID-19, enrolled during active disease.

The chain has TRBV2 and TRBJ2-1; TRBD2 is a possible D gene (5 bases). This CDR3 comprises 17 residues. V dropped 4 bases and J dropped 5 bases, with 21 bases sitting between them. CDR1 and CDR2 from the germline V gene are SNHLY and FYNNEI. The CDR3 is CASSAPRALGKDNEQFF. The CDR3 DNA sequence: TGTGCCAGCAGTGCTCCGCGGGCCCTTGGGAAGGACAATGAGCAGTTCTTC.

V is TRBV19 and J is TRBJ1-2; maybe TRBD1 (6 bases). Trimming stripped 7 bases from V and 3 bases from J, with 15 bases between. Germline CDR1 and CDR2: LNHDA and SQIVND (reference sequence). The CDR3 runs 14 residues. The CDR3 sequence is CASKNRGAYYGYTF. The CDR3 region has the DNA TGTGCCAGTAAGAATCGGGGGGCGTACTATGGCTACACCTTC.

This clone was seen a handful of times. CDR3 sequence: CASSATRTGGGGIEQFF. CDR3 in DNA: TGTGCCAGCAGCGCTACAAGGACAGGGGGCGGTGGGATTGAGCAGTTCTTC. The chain carries TRBV2 and TRBJ2-1, with 11 positions matching TRBD1. Per germline, CDR1 SNHLY and CDR2 FYNNEI. The trim removed 6 bases at V and 9 bases at J, leaving 16 bases unmatched. The CDR3 consists of 17 residues.

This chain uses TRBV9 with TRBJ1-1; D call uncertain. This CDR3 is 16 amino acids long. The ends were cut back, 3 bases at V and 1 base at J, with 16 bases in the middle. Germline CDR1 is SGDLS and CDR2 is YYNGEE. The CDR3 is CASSAIPPSGNTEAFF. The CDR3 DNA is TGTGCCAGCAGCGCTATCCCCCCATCCGGGAACACTGAAGCTTTCTTT.

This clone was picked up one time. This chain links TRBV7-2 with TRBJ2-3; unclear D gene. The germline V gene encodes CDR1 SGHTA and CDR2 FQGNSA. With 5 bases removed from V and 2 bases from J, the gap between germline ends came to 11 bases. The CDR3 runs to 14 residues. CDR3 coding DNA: TGTGCCAGCAGCGCGGAAGGATACACAGATACGCAGTATTTT. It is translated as CASSAEGYTDTQYF.

The CDR3: CASSQDAGGAYGYTF. The CDR3 coding sequence is TGTGCCAGCAGCCAAGACGCAGGGGGCGCATATGGCTACACCTTC. This chain links TRBV3-1 (or the pseudogene TRBV3-2) with TRBJ1-2, with 8 bases aligning to TRBD1. CDR1 and CDR2 (germline): LGHDT, YNNKEL (reference sequence). This CDR3 has 15 amino acids. Trimming took 0 bases from V and 5 from J; bases not matched to a gene: 5.

The CDR3, as DNA: TGTGCCAGCAGCCAAGTAGGGCGGGACGAGTTCTTC. This encodes CASSQVGRDEFF. This sequence joins TRBV14 and TRBJ2-1, with a tentative D call TRBD2 (6 bases). Germline assignment: CDR1 SGHDN and CDR2 FVKESK. This CDR3 region has 12 residues. V dropped 1 base and J dropped 14 bases, with 12 bases sitting between them.

In nucleotides, the CDR3 is TGTGCCAGCAGTGAAATAAGACAGGGCCGTGACACTGAAGCTTTCTTT. Residues: CASSEIRQGRDTEAFF. The gene calls are TRBV25-1 and TRBJ1-1, with 7 bases aligning to TRBD1. V lost 2 bases to trimming and J lost 3 bases; unmatched junction nucleotides: 9. The CDR3 has 16 residues. CDR1 MGHDK and CDR2 SYGVNS come from the germline V gene.

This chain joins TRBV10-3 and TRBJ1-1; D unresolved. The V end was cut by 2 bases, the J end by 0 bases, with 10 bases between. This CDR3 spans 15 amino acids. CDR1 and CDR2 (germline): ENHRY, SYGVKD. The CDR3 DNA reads TGTGCCATCAGTGAGGGAGGAGGCATGAACACTGAAGCTTTCTTT. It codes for CAISEGGGMNTEAFF.

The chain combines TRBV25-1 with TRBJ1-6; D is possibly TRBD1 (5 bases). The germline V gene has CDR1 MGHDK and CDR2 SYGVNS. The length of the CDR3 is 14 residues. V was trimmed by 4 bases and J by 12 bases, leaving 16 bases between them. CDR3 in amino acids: CASSVPGLGGPLHF. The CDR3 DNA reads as TGTGCCAGCAGTGTCCCGGGTCTCGGGGGACCCCTCCACTTT.